A selection of T cell receptor beta chains follows, all from one sample in a study of response to subunit inactivated influenza vaccine. TCRdb fed the RT-PCR reads into MiXCR, producing one record per CDR3 protein. Of 300,000 to 350,000 distinct CDR3 sequences listed, 20% to 25% are singletons. Sequences were derived from PBMCs from blood, sampled roughly 20 months after vaccination. The receptor source for this set is a man aged 50-75 years who received an inactivated influenza vaccine. The CDR3 runs from the conserved cysteine through the conserved F or W. Each record gives: clone size, D gene, V gene, J gene, CDR3 DNA, CDR3 protein. D genes are given only for firm matches. Clone size appears in some rows only: once, few, many, or a class for an expanded clone.

abundance: -
d_gene: TRBD2
v_gene: TRBV6-1
j_gene: TRBJ2-7
CDR3nt: TGTGCCAGCACTAGCGGGAGACTCTACGAGCAGTACTTC
CDR3aa: CASTSGRLYEQYF

abundance: -
d_gene: -
v_gene: TRBV4-2
j_gene: TRBJ1-1
CDR3nt: TGTGCCAGCGTAGGGGCTTTGGGAAACACTGAAGCTTTCTTT
CDR3aa: CASVGALGNTEAFF

abundance: -
d_gene: -
v_gene: TRBV4-1
j_gene: TRBJ2-2
CDR3nt: TGCGCCAGCAGCCCGCAATTCAACACCGGGGAGCTGTTTTTT
CDR3aa: CASSPQFNTGELFF

abundance: -
d_gene: -
v_gene: TRBV30
j_gene: TRBJ1-1
CDR3nt: TGTGCCTGGAGCCGGGACACTGAAGCTTTCTTT
CDR3aa: CAWSRDTEAFF

abundance: -
d_gene: TRBD2
v_gene: TRBV5-5
j_gene: TRBJ2-2
CDR3nt: TGTGCCAGCAGTTATGGGACTACTAACACCGGGAAGCTGTTTTTT
CDR3aa: CASSYGTTNTGKLFF

abundance: many
d_gene: -
v_gene: TRBV7-9
j_gene: TRBJ1-4
CDR3nt: TGTGCCAGCAGCCTAGCGGGGGCAGCTAATGAAAAACTGTTTTTT
CDR3aa: CASSLAGAANEKLFF

abundance: -
d_gene: TRBD1
v_gene: TRBV29-1
j_gene: TRBJ2-7
CDR3nt: TGCAGCGTTATTGCAGGGGGCAATTACGAGCAGTACTTC
CDR3aa: CSVIAGGNYEQYF

abundance: few
d_gene: -
v_gene: TRBV5-1
j_gene: TRBJ1-1
CDR3nt: TGCGCCAGCAGCTTGCCTACCGACAGGCTGAACACTGAAGCTTTCTTT
CDR3aa: CASSLPTDRLNTEAFF

abundance: few
d_gene: -
v_gene: TRBV7-2
j_gene: TRBJ2-4
CDR3nt: TGTGCCAGCAGCTTACTCCAGGGCCGAAACATTCAGTACTTC
CDR3aa: CASSLLQGRNIQYF

abundance: few
d_gene: TRBD1
v_gene: TRBV28
j_gene: TRBJ1-5
CDR3nt: TGTGCCAGCAGTACGGGACAGGTTAGCAATCAGCCCCAGCATTTT
CDR3aa: CASSTGQVSNQPQHF

abundance: -
d_gene: -
v_gene: TRBV12-3/TRBV12-4
j_gene: TRBJ2-6
CDR3nt: TGTGCCAGCACCAATCTACGTGACGCCAACGTCCTGACTTTC
CDR3aa: CASTNLRDANVLTF

abundance: -
d_gene: -
v_gene: TRBV29-1
j_gene: TRBJ1-5
CDR3nt: TGCAGCGTTGTAGGGGCCCGCGGTCAGCCCCAGCATTTT
CDR3aa: CSVVGARGQPQHF

abundance: few
d_gene: -
v_gene: TRBV7-9
j_gene: TRBJ2-5
CDR3nt: TGTGCCAGCAGCTTTATATGGACAGCCCAAGAGACCCAGTACTTC
CDR3aa: CASSFIWTAQETQYF

abundance: few
d_gene: -
v_gene: TRBV5-1
j_gene: TRBJ2-3
CDR3nt: TGCGCCAGCAGCGGGCCAGCCTCAGATACGCAGTATTTT
CDR3aa: CASSGPASDTQYF

abundance: -
d_gene: -
v_gene: TRBV7-2
j_gene: TRBJ1-5
CDR3nt: TGTGCCAGCAGCTTAGGAGGGGGTCCGGCGCAGCCCCAGCATTTT
CDR3aa: CASSLGGGPAQPQHF

abundance: few
d_gene: TRBD1
v_gene: TRBV5-1
j_gene: TRBJ2-7
CDR3nt: TGCGCCAGCAGCTTATGGACAGGGTCGGGCGAGCAGTACTTC
CDR3aa: CASSLWTGSGEQYF

abundance: -
d_gene: -
v_gene: TRBV6-2/TRBV6-3
j_gene: TRBJ2-1
CDR3nt: TGTGCCAGCAAAGAGGACGGATACTACAATGAGCAGTTCTTC
CDR3aa: CASKEDGYYNEQFF

abundance: -
d_gene: -
v_gene: TRBV2
j_gene: TRBJ1-5
CDR3nt: TGTGCCAGCAGTGTTGAAGCAGGGGTCCTCAATCAGCCCCAGCATTTT
CDR3aa: CASSVEAGVLNQPQHF

abundance: -
d_gene: TRBD2
v_gene: TRBV5-1
j_gene: TRBJ2-2
CDR3nt: TGCGCCAGCAGCTTGTCGGTAGCGGGAGTATCGACCGGGGAGCTGTTTTTT
CDR3aa: CASSLSVAGVSTGELFF

abundance: -
d_gene: TRBD1
v_gene: TRBV18
j_gene: TRBJ1-1
CDR3nt: TGTGCCAGCTCAACCCGAACCGGGACAGGGGGCTCGACGAACACTGAAGCTTTCTTT
CDR3aa: CASSTRTGTGGSTNTEAFF

abundance: -
d_gene: TRBD2
v_gene: TRBV10-3
j_gene: TRBJ2-1
CDR3nt: TGTGCCATCAGTGAGTCGAAGACCCCGGGGGGTAATGAGCAGTTCTTC
CDR3aa: CAISESKTPGGNEQFF

abundance: few
d_gene: TRBD2
v_gene: TRBV7-8
j_gene: TRBJ2-5
CDR3nt: TGTGCCAGCAGCCATCGGGGACTTAGCGGGGAAGAGACCCAGTACTTC
CDR3aa: CASSHRGLSGEETQYF

abundance: -
d_gene: TRBD1
v_gene: TRBV7-9
j_gene: TRBJ1-1
CDR3nt: TGTGCCAGCAGCTTCCCTACAGGGGGTGAAGCTTTATTT
CDR3aa: CASSFPTGGEALF

abundance: -
d_gene: -
v_gene: TRBV20-1
j_gene: TRBJ1-1
CDR3nt: TGCAGTGCGGTTGGGACGGGTCGGCCAAACACTGAAGCTTTCTTT
CDR3aa: CSAVGTGRPNTEAFF

abundance: -
d_gene: -
v_gene: TRBV19
j_gene: TRBJ1-1
CDR3nt: TGTGCCAGTAGTCCTTCTACCCCAGGCGCTGAAGCTTTCTTT
CDR3aa: CASSPSTPGAEAFF

abundance: few
d_gene: TRBD2
v_gene: TRBV20-1
j_gene: TRBJ2-1
CDR3nt: TGCAGTGCTAATTCCCTAGCGGGAGGGCCCTATGAGCAGTTCTTC
CDR3aa: CSANSLAGGPYEQFF

abundance: -
d_gene: TRBD2
v_gene: TRBV7-6
j_gene: TRBJ2-1
CDR3nt: TGTGCCAGCAGCACAGGCACTAGCGGGGGTTACCATGAGCAGTTCTTC
CDR3aa: CASSTGTSGGYHEQFF

abundance: -
d_gene: TRBD1
v_gene: TRBV11-2
j_gene: TRBJ1-6
CDR3nt: TGTGCCAGCAGCTTAGATGTGGCAGGGGGTTCACCCCTCCACTTT
CDR3aa: CASSLDVAGGSPLHF

abundance: few
d_gene: -
v_gene: TRBV3-1
j_gene: TRBJ2-5
CDR3nt: TGTGCCAGCAGCCATGCTAAAGAGACCCAGTACTTC
CDR3aa: CASSHAKETQYF

abundance: many
d_gene: TRBD1
v_gene: TRBV5-1
j_gene: TRBJ1-1
CDR3nt: TGCGCCAGCAGGCTTACGGACAGGGTGAACACTGAAGCTTTCTTT
CDR3aa: CASRLTDRVNTEAFF

abundance: -
d_gene: TRBD1
v_gene: TRBV7-9
j_gene: TRBJ1-1
CDR3nt: TGTGCCAGCAGCGACACAGGGGCCACTGAAGCTTTCTTT
CDR3aa: CASSDTGATEAFF

abundance: -
d_gene: TRBD1
v_gene: TRBV30
j_gene: TRBJ1-1
CDR3nt: TGTGCCTGGAGTTCACAGGGGGCCGGGGCTTTCTTT
CDR3aa: CAWSSQGAGAFF

abundance: -
d_gene: -
v_gene: TRBV6-2/TRBV6-3
j_gene: TRBJ1-5
CDR3nt: TGTGCCAGCAGTTACGGGCAGCTTTATAGCAATCAGCCCCAGCATTTT
CDR3aa: CASSYGQLYSNQPQHF

abundance: few
d_gene: TRBD2
v_gene: TRBV5-4
j_gene: TRBJ2-7
CDR3nt: TGTGCCAGCAGCTTTCCGGGACTAGCTTCCGAGCAGTACTTC
CDR3aa: CASSFPGLASEQYF

abundance: few
d_gene: -
v_gene: TRBV10-3
j_gene: TRBJ2-7
CDR3nt: TGTGCCATCAGTCCGTCACCGGTCTACGAGCAGTACTTC
CDR3aa: CAISPSPVYEQYF

abundance: -
d_gene: TRBD2
v_gene: TRBV27
j_gene: TRBJ2-1
CDR3nt: TGTGCCAGCAGTATTACTAGCGGGAGCTCCTACAATGAGCAGTTCTTC
CDR3aa: CASSITSGSSYNEQFF

abundance: -
d_gene: TRBD2
v_gene: TRBV6-2/TRBV6-3
j_gene: TRBJ2-7
CDR3nt: TGTGCCAGCAGTTACTCCCCTAGAGCGGGAGGCTCCTACGAGCAGTACTTC
CDR3aa: CASSYSPRAGGSYEQYF

abundance: many
d_gene: -
v_gene: TRBV4-3
j_gene: TRBJ2-3
CDR3nt: TGCGCCAGCAGCCATACGAGGGATACGCAGTATTTT
CDR3aa: CASSHTRDTQYF

abundance: few
d_gene: TRBD1
v_gene: TRBV25-1
j_gene: TRBJ1-2
CDR3nt: TGTGCCAGCACTGGGACAGGCGGGTATGGCTACACCTTC
CDR3aa: CASTGTGGYGYTF

abundance: -
d_gene: -
v_gene: TRBV12-3/TRBV12-4
j_gene: TRBJ2-1
CDR3nt: TGTGCCACCGGACCCGACGAAGGCAATGAGCAGTTCTTC
CDR3aa: CATGPDEGNEQFF

abundance: -
d_gene: -
v_gene: TRBV7-9
j_gene: TRBJ1-2
CDR3nt: TGTGCCAGCAGCTTAGGCAGGACAGGCTACACCTTC
CDR3aa: CASSLGRTGYTF

abundance: few
d_gene: TRBD1
v_gene: TRBV4-2
j_gene: TRBJ1-2
CDR3nt: TGTGCCAGCAGGTTCACAGGGGCCAGGGGCTACACCTTC
CDR3aa: CASRFTGARGYTF

abundance: -
d_gene: -
v_gene: TRBV20-1
j_gene: TRBJ1-1
CDR3nt: TGCAGTGCTATCAGGGTGGGTACTGAAGCTTTCTTT
CDR3aa: CSAIRVGTEAFF

abundance: -
d_gene: -
v_gene: TRBV3-1
j_gene: TRBJ2-1
CDR3nt: TGTGCCAGCAGCCAAGATTCGGCGGCCCATTCCTACAATGAGCAGTTCTTC
CDR3aa: CASSQDSAAHSYNEQFF

abundance: many
d_gene: -
v_gene: TRBV28
j_gene: TRBJ1-5
CDR3nt: TGTGCCAGCAGCCCCGGGGGAGGGACAAACAATCAGCCCCAGCATTTT
CDR3aa: CASSPGGGTNNQPQHF

abundance: few
d_gene: -
v_gene: TRBV5-8
j_gene: TRBJ2-1
CDR3nt: TGTGCCAGCAGCCGAACCAGGAATGAGCAGTTCTTC
CDR3aa: CASSRTRNEQFF

abundance: -
d_gene: TRBD1
v_gene: TRBV5-4
j_gene: TRBJ2-7
CDR3nt: TGTGCCAGCAGCCGCAGGACAGGGAGGAACGGCGAGCAGTACTTC
CDR3aa: CASSRRTGRNGEQYF